What follows are 25 T cell receptor beta chains derived from one specimen sequenced in a study of T cell responses to AZD1222 COVID-19 vaccine. Data came from immunoSEQ multiplex PCR; TCRdb stores just in-frame clones and leaves some out. The profile shows 130,000 to 150,000 clones, approximately 89% of them singletons. Sequenced material: peripheral blood, taken 28 days after the second AZD1222 dose. These receptors were taken from an adult who received the AZD1222 COVID-19 vaccine.

This chain joins TRBV18 and TRBJ1-1; D gene unclear. The CDR3 is 16 residues long. CDR1 KGHSH and CDR2 LQKENI come from the germline V gene. Trimming removed 0 bases from V and 2 bases from J, with 13 bases in between. CDR3 residues: CASSPPDLRYNTEAFF. The CDR3 DNA is TGTGCCAGCTCACCACCTGATTTACGGTATAACACTGAAGCTTTCTTT.

V is TRBV7-3 and J is TRBJ2-2; D uncertain. V shed 2 bases and J shed 1 base, with 5 bases lying between them. Germline CDR1 is SGHTA and CDR2 is FQGTGA. This CDR3 contains 14 residues. The CDR3 bases are TGTGCCAGCAGCTTAGGAAGGAACACCGGGGAGCTGTTTTTT. This encodes CASSLGRNTGELFF.

The V and J genes are TRBV18 and TRBJ2-7; no clear D. This CDR3 has 15 residues. Trimming removed 3 bases from V and 2 bases from J, with 14 bases in between. Germline values: CDR1 KGHSH, CDR2 LQKENI. CDR3 sequence: CASSPGFNGTYEQYF. CDR3 coding DNA: TGTGCCAGCTCACCCGGGTTCAATGGGACCTACGAGCAGTACTTC.

This chain connects TRBV30 to TRBJ1-2, with D perhaps TRBD1 (6 bases). This CDR3 spans 13 amino acids. Germline V gene sequence: CDR1 GTSNPN, CDR2 SVGIG (reference sequence). V was pared by 5 bases and J by 1 base, with 11 bases between. CDR3 loop: CAWAGGYNYGYTF. CDR3 DNA: TGTGCCTGGGCGGGGGGCTATAACTATGGCTACACCTTC.

For this clone: At one end the junction does not follow the germline gene, possibly because of a read error. Other DNA sequences in this specimen translate into the identical CDR3. The chain carries TRBV6-2 or TRBV6-3 and TRBJ1-2; TRBD1 matches 7 bases. This CDR3 is 14 amino acids long. Germline CDR1 is MNHEY and CDR2 is SVGEGT. The CDR3 is CASSYSTGHYGYTF. CDR3 in DNA: TGTGCCAGCAGCTACTCGACAGGGCACTATGGCTACACCTTC.

A single count supports this clone. The CDR3 loop is CASSIRALRSEGEQYF. The CDR3, as DNA: TGTGCCAGTAGTATTCGGGCCTTAAGGTCGGAGGGAGAGCAGTACTTC. The chain links TRBV19 to TRBJ2-7; the D gene is possibly TRBD2 (6 bases). V lost 3 bases, J lost 7 bases, and 22 bases lay in between. This CDR3 region has 16 residues. Germline V gene sequence: CDR1 LNHDA, CDR2 SQIVND (reference sequence).

J is TRBJ1-3 and V is TRBV4-3, with D possibly matching TRBD1 (6 bases). CDR1 is LGHNA and CDR2 is YSLEER in the germline V gene. The V gene lost 0 bases and the J gene lost 7 bases, with 13 bases spanning the gap. The CDR3 covers 15 residues. CDR3 DNA sequence: TGCGCCAGCAGCCAAGATTGGGGGCAGGGGAACACCATATATTTT. It translates to CASSQDWGQGNTIYF.

The gene calls are TRBV27 and TRBJ2-7; D may correspond to TRBD1 or TRBD2 (5 bases each). Germline CDR1 and CDR2: MNHEY and SMNVEV (reference sequence). The CDR3 is 15 amino acids. V was cut by 5 bases and J by 7 bases, with 21 bases left in between. The CDR3 loop is CASSPRPKKRGEQYF. The CDR3 DNA sequence: TGTGCCAGCAGTCCGCGACCCAAAAAGAGGGGAGAGCAGTACTTC.

This chain connects TRBV30 to TRBJ2-3; D is ambiguous. CDR3 length equals 12 residues. V dropped 2 bases and J dropped 5 bases, with 8 bases sitting between them. The germline CDR1 and CDR2 sequences are GTSNPN and SVGIG (reference sequence). As DNA, the CDR3 is TGTGCCTGGAGTTACCTCGGAGATACGCAGTATTTT. Its translation is CAWSYLGDTQYF.

The chain joins TRBV27 to TRBJ1-5; 11 bases are shared with TRBD1. The trim removed 6 bases at V and 8 bases at J, leaving 9 bases unmatched. This CDR3 has 15 residues. Germline CDR1 MNHEY, CDR2 SMNVEV (reference sequence). CDR3 in amino acids: CASSWGTGGTEPQHF. The DNA for the CDR3 is TGTGCCAGCAGCTGGGGGACAGGGGGAACCGAGCCCCAGCATTTT.

This chain joins TRBV6-5 and TRBJ1-5; D is ambiguous. The V end lost 6 bases, the J end lost 0 bases, and 9 bases lay between the germline ends. CDR3 length: 14 amino acids. CDR1 is MNHEY, CDR2 SVGAGI, per germline. The CDR3 spells CASSRTFSNQPQHF. Here the CDR3 DNA reads TGTGCCAGCAGCCGGACCTTTAGCAATCAGCCCCAGCATTTT.

The chain recombines TRBV4-3 with TRBJ2-1; no reliable D call. Germline V gives CDR1 LGHNA, CDR2 YSLEER. The CDR3 spans 15 residues. V dropped 2 bases and J dropped 0 bases, with 8 bases sitting between them. CDR3 amino acids: CASSQNLGSYNEQFF. Written as DNA, the CDR3 is TGCGCCAGCAGCCAAAACCTGGGCTCCTACAATGAGCAGTTCTTC.

This clone was picked up a small number of times. The chain carries TRBV15 and TRBJ2-1; maybe TRBD2 (6 bases). The CDR3 runs to 16 residues. V lost 8 bases to trimming and J lost 0 bases, with 17 bases between them. In germline, CDR1 is LNHNV, CDR2 YYDKDF (reference sequence). The CDR3 sequence is CATESDDGSSYNEQFF. As DNA, the CDR3 is TGTGCCACCGAGTCGGACGACGGGAGCTCCTACAATGAGCAGTTCTTC.

This rearrangement joins TRBV2 to TRBJ2-3; 9 bases are a match to TRBD2. J gave up 3 bases and V 2 bases, and 9 bases lay outside the gene matches. Looked up from germline, CDR1 is SNHLY and CDR2 is FYNNEI. There are 17 residues in the CDR3. Here the CDR3 reads CASSEFRIAGATDTQYF. CDR3 DNA: TGTGCCAGCAGTGAATTCAGGATAGCGGGAGCAACAGATACGCAGTATTTT.

This chain uses TRBV12-3 or TRBV12-4 with TRBJ1-2, with a possible D match to TRBD1 (6 bases). The V and J ends lost 7 bases and 2 bases respectively, with 11 bases between them. This CDR3 has 13 amino acids. The CDR3 DNA reads as TGTGCCAGCACCCCAGGACAGAACTATGGCTACACCTTC. Translated: CASTPGQNYGYTF.

The chain links TRBV6-4 to TRBJ2-1; 8 nucleotides match TRBD2. The CDR3 sequence is 16 residues long. Per germline, CDR1 MRHNA and CDR2 SNTAGT. J was trimmed by 2 bases and V by 0 bases; bases with no gene match: 3. CDR3 amino acids: CASSDSGGRPYNEQFF. The CDR3 region has the DNA TGTGCCAGCAGTGACTCGGGCGGGAGGCCCTACAATGAGCAGTTCTTC.

This sequence joins TRBV24-1 and TRBJ1-1; a possible D gene is TRBD1 (6 bases). The CDR3 has 13 amino acids. Trimming cost V 5 bases and J 3 bases, with 9 bases left between them. CDR1 is KGHDR and CDR2 is SFDVKD in the germline V gene. The chain's CDR3 is CATSGTGYTEAFF. CDR3 coding DNA: TGTGCCACCAGTGGCACAGGGTACACTGAAGCTTTCTTT.

This chain uses TRBV7-9 with TRBJ2-3; D possibly corresponds to TRBD2 (7 bases). The CDR3 is 14 amino acids. The germline gives CDR1 SEHNR, CDR2 FQNEAQ (reference sequence). Trimming pared 9 bases from V and 1 base from J, leaving 14 bases between. CDR3 residues: CASRGRGRTDTQYF. CDR3 in DNA: TGTGCCAGTAGGGGGAGGGGACGCACAGATACGCAGTATTTT.

The V and J genes are TRBV9 and TRBJ2-2, with a weak D call TRBD1 (5 bases). The length of the CDR3 is 15 residues. The V and J ends lost 4 bases and 4 bases respectively, with 14 bases between them. Germline CDR1 reads SGDLS; CDR2 reads YYNGEE. The CDR3 here is CASSQRGSSTGELFF. In nucleotides, the CDR3 is TGTGCCAGCAGCCAAAGGGGCTCCTCCACCGGGGAGCTGTTTTTT.

The rearrangement links TRBV5-1 to TRBJ2-2; D remains ambiguous. CDR1 and CDR2 from the germline V gene are SGHRS and YFSETQ. CDR3 length: 17 amino acids. V lost 3 bases and J 1 base, leaving 16 bases between the germline ends. In nucleotides, the CDR3 is TGCGCCAGCAGCTCCAAATCCTCCGAGCTGAACACCGGGGAGCTGTTTTTT. It translates to CASSSKSSELNTGELFF.

This clone was seen just once. The V gene is TRBV10-2, the J gene TRBJ1-1, with D possibly matching TRBD1 (6 bases). The CDR3 has 14 amino acids. Trimming removed 3 bases at V and 1 base at J, with 9 bases between. Germline CDR1 and CDR2: WSHSY and SAAADI. This CDR3 is CASSDWTENTEAFF. CDR3 in DNA: TGCGCCAGCAGTGATTGGACAGAGAACACTGAAGCTTTCTTT.

The genes are TRBV28 and TRBJ2-5; 9 positions match TRBD1. V was clipped by 7 bases and J by 5 bases; unmatched bases: 14. Per the germline V gene, CDR1 is MDHEN and CDR2 is SYDVKM. The CDR3 is 16 residues long. This CDR3 reads CASTDWGTGSPETQYF. The CDR3 DNA reads TGTGCCAGCACCGATTGGGGGACAGGGTCCCCGGAGACCCAGTACTTC.

The rearrangement links TRBV19 to TRBJ2-6, with 8 bases fitting TRBD2. Germline V lookup: CDR1 LNHDA, CDR2 SQIVND (reference sequence). This CDR3 region has 19 residues. With 5 bases clipped from V and 0 bases from J, the junction kept 12 bases outside the gene matches. Written as DNA, the CDR3 is TGTGCCAGTAGTCCCAAAGGAACTAGCGGAGACTCTGGGGCCAACGTCCTGACTTTC. It yields the protein CASSPKGTSGDSGANVLTF.

The V call is TRBV5-1, the J call TRBJ2-7, with D maybe TRBD2 (5 bases). Trimming left V 3 bases short and J 0 bases short, with 16 bases between. Germline CDR1 SGHRS, CDR2 YFSETQ. The CDR3 contains 16 residues. CDR3 coding DNA: TGCGCCAGCAGCTACGGCGGGCGGTACTCCTCCTACGAGCAGTACTTC. This codes for CASSYGGRYSSYEQYF.

The CDR3 reads CASGFRQGWGSPLHF. The CDR3 coding sequence is TGTGCCAGCGGCTTTAGACAGGGCTGGGGTTCACCCCTCCACTTT. The chain combines TRBV28 with TRBJ1-6; 7 positions match TRBD1. The V gene's germline CDR1 is MDHEN and CDR2 SYDVKM. The CDR3 covers 15 residues. With V trimmed by 8 bases and J by 9 bases, 13 bases remained unmatched.